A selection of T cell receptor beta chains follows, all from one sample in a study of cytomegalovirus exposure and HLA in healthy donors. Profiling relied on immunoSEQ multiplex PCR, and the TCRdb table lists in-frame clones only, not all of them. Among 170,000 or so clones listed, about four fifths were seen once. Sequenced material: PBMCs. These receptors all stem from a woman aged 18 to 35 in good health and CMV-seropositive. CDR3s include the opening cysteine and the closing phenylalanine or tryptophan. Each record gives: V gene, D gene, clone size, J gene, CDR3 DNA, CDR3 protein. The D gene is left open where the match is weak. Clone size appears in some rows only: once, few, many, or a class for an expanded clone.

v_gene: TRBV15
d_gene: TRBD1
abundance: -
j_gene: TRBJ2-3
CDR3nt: TGTGCCACCCAGGACAGGGTGTACACAGATACGCAGTATTTT
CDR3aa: CATQDRVYTDTQYF

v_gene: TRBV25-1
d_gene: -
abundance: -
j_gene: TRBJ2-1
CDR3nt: TGTGCCAGCAGTGACCTCGACATCAATGAGCAGTTCTTC
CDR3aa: CASSDLDINEQFF

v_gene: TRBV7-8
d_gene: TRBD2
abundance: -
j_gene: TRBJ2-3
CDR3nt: TGTGCCACCACACCTTTCGCAGGTGGGCGGGGGGGCACAGATACGCAGTATTTT
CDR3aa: CATTPFAGGRGGTDTQYF

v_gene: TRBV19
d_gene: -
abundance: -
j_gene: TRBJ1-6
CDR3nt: TGTGCCAGTAGTATCGGCGGGGCGACTGTTAATTCACCCCTCCACTTT
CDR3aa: CASSIGGATVNSPLHF

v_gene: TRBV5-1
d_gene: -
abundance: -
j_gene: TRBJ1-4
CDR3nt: TGCGCCAGCCGAGAGGGCACTAATGAAAAACTGTTTTTT
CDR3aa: CASREGTNEKLFF

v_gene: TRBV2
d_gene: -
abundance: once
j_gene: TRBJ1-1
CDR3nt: TGTGCCAGCGGGGGAGGGCGCGGGGCTTTCTTT
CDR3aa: CASGGGRGAFF

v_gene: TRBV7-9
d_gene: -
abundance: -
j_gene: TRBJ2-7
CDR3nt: TGTGCCAGCACCCTTGGGGCCCACGAGCAGTACTTC
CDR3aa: CASTLGAHEQYF

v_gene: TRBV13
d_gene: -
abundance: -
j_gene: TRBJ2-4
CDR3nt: TGTGCCAGCAGCTTAGGGGTGGACAAGACAAACATTCAGTACTTC
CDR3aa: CASSLGVDKTNIQYF

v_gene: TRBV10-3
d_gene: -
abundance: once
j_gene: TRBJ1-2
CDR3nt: TGTGCCATCAGTTCACAGGGAGTTGGCGATGGCTACACCTTC
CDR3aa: CAISSQGVGDGYTF

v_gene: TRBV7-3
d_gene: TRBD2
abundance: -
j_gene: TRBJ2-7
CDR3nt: TGTGCCAGCAGCTCGACTAGCGGGGTCTACGAGCAGTACTTC
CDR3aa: CASSSTSGVYEQYF

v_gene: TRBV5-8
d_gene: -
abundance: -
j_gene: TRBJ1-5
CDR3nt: TGTGCCAGCAGCTCGAAACAGGGCCAGCCCCAGCATTTT
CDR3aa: CASSSKQGQPQHF

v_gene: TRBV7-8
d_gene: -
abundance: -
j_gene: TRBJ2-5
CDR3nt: TGTGCCAGCAGCCTGGACAGATGGGAGACCCAGTACTTC
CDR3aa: CASSLDRWETQYF

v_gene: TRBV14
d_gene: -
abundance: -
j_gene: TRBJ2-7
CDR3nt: TGTGCCAGCAGCCAGTATCACGAGCAGTACTTC
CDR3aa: CASSQYHEQYF

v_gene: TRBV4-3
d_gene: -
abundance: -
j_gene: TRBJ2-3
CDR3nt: TGCGCCAGCAGCCAAGGGGTGACAGGCACAGATACGCAGTATTTT
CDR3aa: CASSQGVTGTDTQYF

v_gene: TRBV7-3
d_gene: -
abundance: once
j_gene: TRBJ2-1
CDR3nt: TGTGCCAGCAGCTCAATCGGGAAATACAATGAGCAGTTCTTC
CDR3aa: CASSSIGKYNEQFF

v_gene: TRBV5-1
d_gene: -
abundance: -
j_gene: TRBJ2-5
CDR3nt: TGCGCCAGCAGCTTGCCACCGAGGCCCCAAGAGACCCAGTACTTC
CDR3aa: CASSLPPRPQETQYF

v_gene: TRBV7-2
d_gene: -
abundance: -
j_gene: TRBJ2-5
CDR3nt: TGTGCCAGCAGCTTGGGGGGGGCGAGTAGCGAGACCCAGTACTTC
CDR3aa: CASSLGGASSETQYF

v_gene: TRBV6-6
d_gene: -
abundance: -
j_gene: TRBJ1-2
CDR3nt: TGTGCCAGCAGTTACTCGCGACAGGACAATGGCTACACCTTC
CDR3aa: CASSYSRQDNGYTF

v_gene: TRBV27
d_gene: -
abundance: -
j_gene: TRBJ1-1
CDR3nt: TGTGCCAGCAGTTTGTGGCGAAACTCGGGGAACACTGAAGCTTTCTTT
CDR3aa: CASSLWRNSGNTEAFF

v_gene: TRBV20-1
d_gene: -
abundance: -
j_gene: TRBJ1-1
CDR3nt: TGCAGTGCTAGTGTGGGGCTCAAAGCTTTCTTT
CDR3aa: CSASVGLKAFF

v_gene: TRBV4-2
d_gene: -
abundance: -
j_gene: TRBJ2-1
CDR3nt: TGTGCCAGCAGCCAAGATGGGGCAGTCAATGAGCAGTTCTTC
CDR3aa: CASSQDGAVNEQFF

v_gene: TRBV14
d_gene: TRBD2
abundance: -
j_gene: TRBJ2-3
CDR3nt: TGTGCCAGCAGCCAAGGGCTTAGCAGCGGGGGGAATACGCAGTATTTT
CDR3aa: CASSQGLSSGGNTQYF

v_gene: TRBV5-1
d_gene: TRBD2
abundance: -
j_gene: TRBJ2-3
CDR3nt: TGCGCCAGCAGCTCCGGGACTAGCGTCACAGATACGCAGTATTTT
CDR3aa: CASSSGTSVTDTQYF

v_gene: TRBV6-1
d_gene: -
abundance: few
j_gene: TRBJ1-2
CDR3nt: TGTGCCAGCAGTGAAGCGCCCACACGTGGCTACACCTTC
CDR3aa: CASSEAPTRGYTF

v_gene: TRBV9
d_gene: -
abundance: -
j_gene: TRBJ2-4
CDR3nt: TGTGCCAGCAGCCCTGACACAAACATTCAGTACTTC
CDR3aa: CASSPDTNIQYF

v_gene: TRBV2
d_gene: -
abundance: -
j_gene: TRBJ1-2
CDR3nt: TGTGCCAGCAAGGGGGGGAAAAACAACTATGGCTACACCTTC
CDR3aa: CASKGGKNNYGYTF

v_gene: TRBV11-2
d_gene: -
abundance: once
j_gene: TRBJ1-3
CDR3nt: TGTGCCAGCAGCCCCGGGGTCAGACGGACTGGAAACACCATATATTTT
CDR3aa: CASSPGVRRTGNTIYF

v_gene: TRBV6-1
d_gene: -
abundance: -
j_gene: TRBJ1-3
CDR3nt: TGTGCCAGCAGGGCCTTGGGGGGGAGCCGAAACACCATATATTTT
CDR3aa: CASRALGGSRNTIYF

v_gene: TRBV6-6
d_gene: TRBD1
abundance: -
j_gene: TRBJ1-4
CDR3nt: TGTGCCAGCAGGCCTTGGAACCGGGACAGGGGAGAAAAACTGTTTTTT
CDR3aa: CASRPWNRDRGEKLFF

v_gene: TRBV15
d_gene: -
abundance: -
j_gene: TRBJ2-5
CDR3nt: TGTGCCACCAGCAGTGGGGGCGCAGGGGAGGAGACCCAGTACTTC
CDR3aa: CATSSGGAGEETQYF

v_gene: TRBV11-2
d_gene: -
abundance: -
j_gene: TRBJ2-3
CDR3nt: TGTGCCAGCAGCTTAGGTGCTGACTCGCGGCAGTATTTT
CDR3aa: CASSLGADSRQYF

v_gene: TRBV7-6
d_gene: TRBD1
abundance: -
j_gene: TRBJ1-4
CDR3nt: TGTGCCAGCAGCTCTAGACAGGGCGGAAGATCAACTAATGAAAAACTGTTTTTT
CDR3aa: CASSSRQGGRSTNEKLFF